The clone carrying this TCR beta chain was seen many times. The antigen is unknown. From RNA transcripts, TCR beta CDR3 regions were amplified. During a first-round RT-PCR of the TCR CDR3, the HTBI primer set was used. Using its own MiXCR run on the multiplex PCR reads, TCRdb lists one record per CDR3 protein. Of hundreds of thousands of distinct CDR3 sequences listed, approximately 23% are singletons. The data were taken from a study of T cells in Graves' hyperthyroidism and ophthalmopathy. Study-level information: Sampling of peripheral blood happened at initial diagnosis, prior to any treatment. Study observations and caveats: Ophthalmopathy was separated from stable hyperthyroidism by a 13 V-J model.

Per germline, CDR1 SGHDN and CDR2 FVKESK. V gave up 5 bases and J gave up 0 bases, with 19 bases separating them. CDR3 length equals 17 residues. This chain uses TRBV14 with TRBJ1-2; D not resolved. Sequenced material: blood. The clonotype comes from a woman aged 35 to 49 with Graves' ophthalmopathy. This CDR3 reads CASSSRLGPTANYGYTF. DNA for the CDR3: TGTGCCAGCAGCTCCCGACTAGGACCCACAGCTAACTATGGCTACACCTTC.